The rows below give T cell receptor beta chains drawn from one sample of a study of cytomegalovirus exposure and HLA in healthy donors. Libraries were prepared by immunoSEQ multiplex PCR; TCRdb keeps only in-frame clonotypes and omits some of them. There are about 140,000 clones in the sample; around 83% occur only once, and less than 1.5% lies in the top ten. Sequenced: PBMCs. Source of these receptors: a male donor in good health and CMV-seropositive. Each CDR3 is given with its conserved first and last residue. The order of the fields is CDR3 length, D gene, V gene, J gene, clone size, CDR3 protein, CDR3 DNA. A D gene is named only where the DNA matches it firmly. Clone size, where shown, is once, few, many, or a class for clones that have expanded.

length: 12; D: TRBD1; V: TRBV7-9; J: TRBJ2-7; size: .; CDR3: CASSGTGNEQYF; DNA: TGTGCCAGCAGCGGGACAGGGAACGAGCAGTACTTC
length: 16; D: .; V: TRBV28; J: TRBJ2-1; size: .; CDR3: CASSFPLRGWDNEQFF; DNA: TGTGCCAGCAGTTTCCCCCTCCGGGGGTGGGATAATGAGCAGTTCTTC
length: 13; D: TRBD2; V: TRBV6-4; J: TRBJ2-1; size: few; CDR3: CASSERTSGEQFF; DNA: TGTGCCAGCAGTGAAAGGACTAGCGGCGAGCAGTTCTTC
length: 14; D: .; V: TRBV6-5; J: TRBJ1-2; size: .; CDR3: CASSYRRGGYGYTF; DNA: TGTGCCAGCAGTTACCGAAGGGGTGGCTATGGCTACACCTTC
length: 12; D: TRBD2; V: TRBV2; J: TRBJ2-3; size: .; CDR3: CASRAPREGGYF; DNA: TGTGCCAGCAGAGCCCCTAGGGAGGGAGGGTATTTT
length: 14; D: .; V: TRBV5-1; J: TRBJ1-2; size: .; CDR3: CASSLDSGSDGYTF; DNA: TGCGCCAGCAGCTTGGATTCAGGGTCGGATGGCTACACCTTC
length: 12; D: TRBD1; V: TRBV9; J: TRBJ2-7; size: .; CDR3: CASSGQGYEQYF; DNA: TGTGCCAGCAGCGGACAGGGCTACGAGCAGTACTTC
length: 15; D: .; V: TRBV7-3; J: TRBJ1-1; size: few; CDR3: CASSLHPGLNTEAFF; DNA: TGTGCCAGCAGCTTACACCCAGGTCTGAACACTGAAGCTTTCTTT
length: 19; D: .; V: TRBV5-1; J: TRBJ2-2; size: .; CDR3: CASSLSATRGLARTGELFF; DNA: TGCGCCAGCAGCTTGTCTGCGACTAGAGGGTTGGCTCGCACCGGGGAGCTGTTTTTT
length: 16; D: TRBD1; V: TRBV7-9; J: TRBJ2-2; size: .; CDR3: CASRDGNRGISGELFF; DNA: TGTGCCAGCAGGGATGGCAACAGGGGGATATCCGGGGAGCTGTTTTTT
length: 21; D: .; V: TRBV21-1; J: TRBJ2-3; size: .; CDR3: CASSKAPTTNRDIHSTDTQYF; DNA: TGTGCCAGCAGCAAAGCACCGACGACTAACCGGGACATCCATAGCACAGATACGCAGTATTTT
length: 15; D: TRBD1; V: TRBV19; J: TRBJ1-6; size: .; CDR3: CASSLGQEINSPLHF; DNA: TGTGCCAGTAGTTTAGGACAGGAGATTAATTCACCCCTCCACTTT
length: 15; D: .; V: TRBV19; J: TRBJ1-6; size: .; CDR3: CASSMFEASNSPLHF; DNA: TGTGCCAGTAGTATGTTCGAGGCCTCAAATTCACCCCTCCACTTT
length: 14; D: TRBD1; V: TRBV10-1; J: TRBJ2-7; size: .; CDR3: CATQTGGQSYEQYF; DNA: TGCGCCACCCAGACAGGGGGCCAATCCTACGAGCAGTACTTC
length: 16; D: TRBD2; V: TRBV6-4; J: TRBJ2-1; size: .; CDR3: CASSPGGLAGYNEQFF; DNA: TGTGCCAGCAGCCCGGGCGGGCTAGCGGGGTACAATGAGCAGTTCTTC
length: 17; D: .; V: TRBV9; J: TRBJ2-3; size: .; CDR3: CASSAYRTIRVSDTQYF; DNA: TGTGCCAGCAGCGCGTACAGGACTATAAGAGTGTCGGATACGCAGTATTTT
length: 15; D: .; V: TRBV19; J: TRBJ1-6; size: .; CDR3: CASSISAGADSPLHF; DNA: TGTGCCAGTAGTATCTCGGCGGGGGCCGATTCACCCCTCCACTTT
length: 14; D: .; V: TRBV4-2; J: TRBJ1-1; size: .; CDR3: CASSQKDKNTEAFF; DNA: TGTGCCAGCAGCCAAAAGGACAAGAACACTGAAGCTTTCTTT
length: 15; D: TRBD1; V: TRBV6-5; J: TRBJ2-3; size: .; CDR3: CASRSPGQGSDTQYF; DNA: TGTGCCAGCAGGTCTCCCGGACAGGGCTCAGATACGCAGTATTTT
length: 17; D: TRBD1; V: TRBV5-4; J: TRBJ2-7; size: .; CDR3: CASSQGTGKPLSYEQSF; DNA: TGTGCCAGCAGCCAAGGGACAGGGAAGCCCCTCTCCTACGAGCAGTCCTTC
length: 17; D: TRBD2; V: TRBV2; J: TRBJ2-3; size: .; CDR3: CASSGAGGPSLRDTQYF; DNA: TGTGCCAGCAGTGGAGCGGGGGGGCCTTCGTTGAGGGATACGCAGTATTTT
length: 18; D: .; V: TRBV7-6; J: TRBJ1-3; size: once; CDR3: CASSGRTFRSVGGNTIYF; DNA: TGTGCCAGCAGCGGGAGGACCTTCCGATCAGTAGGTGGAAACACCATATATTTT
length: 16; D: TRBD2; V: TRBV5-4; J: TRBJ2-3; size: .; CDR3: CASTNPTSGDTDTQYF; DNA: TGTGCCAGCACGAACCCGACTAGCGGGGACACAGATACGCAGTATTTT
length: 13; D: .; V: TRBV27; J: TRBJ2-5; size: .; CDR3: CASSPPPGETQYF; DNA: TGTGCCAGCAGCCCGCCCCCTGGCGAGACCCAGTACTTC
length: 13; D: .; V: TRBV7-7; J: TRBJ2-3; size: .; CDR3: CASSFGESDTQYF; DNA: TGTGCTAGCAGCTTCGGGGAGTCGGATACGCAGTATTTT
length: 15; D: .; V: TRBV4-1; J: TRBJ2-7; size: .; CDR3: CASSQVVTGSYEQYF; DNA: TGCGCCAGCAGCCAAGTGGTAACAGGGTCCTACGAGCAGTACTTC
length: 14; D: .; V: TRBV6-4; J: TRBJ2-5; size: .; CDR3: CASSPGADQETQYF; DNA: TGTGCCAGCAGTCCAGGGGCCGACCAAGAGACCCAGTACTTC
length: 12; D: .; V: TRBV2; J: TRBJ2-7; size: once; CDR3: CASSEGTYEQYF; DNA: TGTGCCAGCAGTGAGGGCACCTACGAGCAGTACTTC
length: 15; D: .; V: TRBV7-2; J: TRBJ2-3; size: .; CDR3: CASSLAPLAADTQYF; DNA: TGTGCCAGCAGCTTAGCGCCGCTAGCAGCAGATACGCAGTATTTT
length: 14; D: TRBD1; V: TRBV2; J: TRBJ2-5; size: once; CDR3: CASSFDDREETQYF; DNA: TGTGCCAGCAGTTTCGATGACAGGGAAGAGACCCAGTACTTC
length: 13; D: TRBD2; V: TRBV2; J: TRBJ2-3; size: .; CDR3: CATLAGGTDTQYF; DNA: TGTGCCACCCTAGCGGGGGGCACAGATACGCAGTATTTT
length: 15; D: TRBD1; V: TRBV19; J: TRBJ2-1; size: .; CDR3: CASKVDRGLYNEQFF; DNA: TGTGCCAGTAAAGTGGACAGGGGGCTCTACAATGAGCAGTTCTTC
length: 14; D: TRBD1; V: TRBV27; J: TRBJ1-5; size: .; CDR3: CASRDGTAGQPQHF; DNA: TGTGCCAGCAGAGACGGGACAGCAGGGCAGCCCCAGCATTTT
length: 13; D: .; V: TRBV6-5; J: TRBJ1-4; size: few; CDR3: CASRGSFREKLFF; DNA: TGTGCCAGCAGAGGGAGTTTCCGTGAAAAACTGTTTTTT
length: 15; D: TRBD1; V: TRBV10-3; J: TRBJ1-5; size: .; CDR3: CAISESQQGNQPQHF; DNA: TGTGCCATCAGTGAGTCTCAACAGGGGAATCAGCCCCAGCATTTT
length: 15; D: .; V: TRBV18; J: TRBJ2-5; size: .; CDR3: CASSPLGGAGETQYF; DNA: TGTGCCAGCTCACCCCTAGGAGGGGCCGGGGAGACCCAGTACTTC
length: 15; D: .; V: TRBV11-2; J: TRBJ2-1; size: .; CDR3: CASSDVGQSYNEQFF; DNA: TGTGCCAGCAGCGATGTTGGACAGTCCTACAATGAGCAGTTCTTC
length: 14; D: .; V: TRBV2; J: TRBJ2-7; size: few; CDR3: CASGQDESSYEQYF; DNA: TGTGCCAGCGGTCAGGATGAGAGCTCCTACGAGCAGTACTTC
length: 17; D: TRBD2; V: TRBV11-1; J: TRBJ2-1; size: .; CDR3: CASSTGLAGPLRDEQFF; DNA: TGTGCCAGCAGCACGGGACTAGCGGGACCGCTTAGGGATGAGCAGTTCTTC
length: 15; D: .; V: TRBV4-1; J: TRBJ1-2; size: .; CDR3: CASSQEYRLSYGYTF; DNA: TGCGCCAGCAGCCAAGAATACAGGCTCAGCTATGGCTACACCTTC
length: 15; D: TRBD1; V: TRBV27; J: TRBJ2-2; size: .; CDR3: CASRRGQGVPGELFF; DNA: TGTGCCAGCAGACGTGGACAGGGAGTGCCCGGGGAGCTGTTTTTT